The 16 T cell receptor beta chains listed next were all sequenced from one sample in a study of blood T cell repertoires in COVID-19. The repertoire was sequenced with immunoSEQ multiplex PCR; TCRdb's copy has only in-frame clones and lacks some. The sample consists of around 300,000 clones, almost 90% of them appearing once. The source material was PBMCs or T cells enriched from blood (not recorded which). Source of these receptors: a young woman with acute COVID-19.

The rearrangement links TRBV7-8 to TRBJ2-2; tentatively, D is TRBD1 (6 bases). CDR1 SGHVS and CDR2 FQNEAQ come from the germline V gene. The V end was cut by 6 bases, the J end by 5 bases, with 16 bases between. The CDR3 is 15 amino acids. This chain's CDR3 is CASSLSDSATGELFF. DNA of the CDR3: TGTGCCAGCAGTTTATCGGACAGCGCTACCGGGGAGCTGTTTTTT.

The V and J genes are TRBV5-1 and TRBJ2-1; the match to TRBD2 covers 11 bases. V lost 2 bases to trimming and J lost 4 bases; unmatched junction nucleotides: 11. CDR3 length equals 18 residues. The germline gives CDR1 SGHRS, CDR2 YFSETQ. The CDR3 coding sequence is TGCGCCAGCAGCTTTATTCCCTTAGCGGGAGGGCCTTACAATGAGCAGTTCTTC. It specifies CASSFIPLAGGPYNEQFF.

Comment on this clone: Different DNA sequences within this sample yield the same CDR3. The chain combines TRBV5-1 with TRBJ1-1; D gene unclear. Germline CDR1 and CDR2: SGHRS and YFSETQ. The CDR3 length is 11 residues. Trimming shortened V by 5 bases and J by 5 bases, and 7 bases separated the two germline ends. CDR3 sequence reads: CASRGGTEAFF. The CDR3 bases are TGCGCCAGCAGGGGAGGGACTGAAGCTTTCTTT.

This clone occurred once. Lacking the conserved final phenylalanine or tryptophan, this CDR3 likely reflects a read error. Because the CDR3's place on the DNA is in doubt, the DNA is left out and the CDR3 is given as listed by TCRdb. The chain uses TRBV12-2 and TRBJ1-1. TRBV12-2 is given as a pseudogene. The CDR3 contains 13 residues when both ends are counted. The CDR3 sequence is CASRLPFRGVGVC.

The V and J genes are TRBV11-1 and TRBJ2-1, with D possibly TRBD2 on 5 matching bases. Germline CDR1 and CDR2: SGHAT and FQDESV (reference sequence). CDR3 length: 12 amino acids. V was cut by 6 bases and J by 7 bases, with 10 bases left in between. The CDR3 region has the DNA TGTGCCAGCAGAGTAGGGAGAAATGAGCAGTTCTTC. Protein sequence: CASRVGRNEQFF.

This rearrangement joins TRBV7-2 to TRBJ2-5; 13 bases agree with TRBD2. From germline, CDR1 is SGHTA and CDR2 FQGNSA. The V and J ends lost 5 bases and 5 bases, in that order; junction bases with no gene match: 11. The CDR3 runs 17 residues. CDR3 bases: TGTGCCAGCAGCCCCCGACCACTAGCGGGAGGGGGTGAGACCCAGTACTTC. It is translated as CASSPRPLAGGGETQYF.

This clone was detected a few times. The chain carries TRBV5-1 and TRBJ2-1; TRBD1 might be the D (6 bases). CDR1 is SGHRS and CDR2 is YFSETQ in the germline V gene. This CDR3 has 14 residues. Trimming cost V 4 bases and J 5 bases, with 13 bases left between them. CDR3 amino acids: CASSPDSTNNEQFF. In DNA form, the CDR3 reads TGCGCCAGCAGCCCGGACAGTACCAACAATGAGCAGTTCTTC.

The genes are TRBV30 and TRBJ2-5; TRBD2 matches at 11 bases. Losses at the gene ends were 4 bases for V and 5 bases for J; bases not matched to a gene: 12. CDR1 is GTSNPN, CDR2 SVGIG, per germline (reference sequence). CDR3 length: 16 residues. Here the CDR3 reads CAWTKPGLAVYETQYF. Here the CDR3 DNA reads TGTGCCTGGACAAAACCGGGACTAGCGGTTTACGAGACCCAGTACTTC.

The CDR3 loop is CACHRESGLNEKLFF. The CDR3 DNA is TGTGCCTGTCACAGGGAATCGGGCCTGAATGAAAAACTGTTTTTT. This chain joins TRBV30 and TRBJ1-4; possibly TRBD1 for D (6 bases). The CDR3 contains 15 residues. Germline CDR1 is GTSNPN and CDR2 is SVGIG (reference sequence). V lost 6 bases and J 5 bases, leaving 19 bases between the germline ends.

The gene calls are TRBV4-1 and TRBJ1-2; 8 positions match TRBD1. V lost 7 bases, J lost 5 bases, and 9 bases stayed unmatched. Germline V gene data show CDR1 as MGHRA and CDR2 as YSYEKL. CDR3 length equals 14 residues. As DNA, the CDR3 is TGCGCCAGCAACAAGCCGGGACAGGAATATGGCTACACCTTC. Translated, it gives CASNKPGQEYGYTF.

The CDR3 sequence is CASKKRESGTDTQYF. CDR3 in DNA: TGTGCCAGCAAAAAGCGGGAGTCGGGCACAGATACGCAGTATTTT. The rearrangement links TRBV7-2 to TRBJ2-3; TRBD2 matches at 8 bases. V lost 7 bases and J lost 1; bases outside the gene matches: 7. Germline assignment: CDR1 SGHTA and CDR2 FQGNSA. CDR3 size: 15 residues.

In DNA, the CDR3 is TGTGCCAGCAGCGTAGACGGCGGATACACCGGGGAGCTGTTTTTT. As protein: CASSVDGGYTGELFF. This chain joins TRBV9 and TRBJ2-2; D not resolved. There are 15 residues in the CDR3. Between the trimmed V and J ends, which lost 0 bases and 3 bases, there was a span of 9 bases. The germline CDR1 and CDR2 sequences are SGDLS and YYNGEE.

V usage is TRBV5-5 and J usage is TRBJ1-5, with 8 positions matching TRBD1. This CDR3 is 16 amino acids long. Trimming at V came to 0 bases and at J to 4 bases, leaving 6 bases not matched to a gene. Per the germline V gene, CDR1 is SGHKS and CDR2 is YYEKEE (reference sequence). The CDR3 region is CASSLGTGMGNQPQHF. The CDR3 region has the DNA TGTGCCAGCAGCTTGGGGACAGGGATGGGAAATCAGCCCCAGCATTTT.

The CDR3 DNA sequence: TGTGCCTGGAGTGTACTGGAGAACTATGGCTACACCTTC. Translation: CAWSVLENYGYTF. The chain couples TRBV30 to TRBJ1-2, with no clear D. The germline V gene has CDR1 GTSNPN and CDR2 SVGIG (reference sequence). This CDR3 is built from 13 residues. V lost 0 bases, J lost 2 bases, and 7 bases lay in between.

CDR3 amino acids: CASSPGHLDSGANVLTF. CDR3 nucleotide sequence: TGCGCCAGCAGCCCGGGACACTTAGACTCTGGGGCCAACGTCCTGACTTTC. The V and J genes are TRBV4-1 and TRBJ2-6; D possibly corresponds to TRBD1 (6 bases). Trimming shortened V by 4 bases and J by 0 bases, and 13 bases separated the two germline ends. Germline loops: CDR1 MGHRA, CDR2 YSYEKL. CDR3 length: 17 residues.

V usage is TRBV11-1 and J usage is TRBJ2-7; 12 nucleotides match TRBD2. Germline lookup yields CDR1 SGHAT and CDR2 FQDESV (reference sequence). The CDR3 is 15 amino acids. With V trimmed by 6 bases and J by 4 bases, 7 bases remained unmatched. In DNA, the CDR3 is TGTGCCAGCAGGACTAGCGGGGGACCCCTGTACGAGCAGTACTTC. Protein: CASRTSGGPLYEQYF. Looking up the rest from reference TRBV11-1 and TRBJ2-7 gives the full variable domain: EAEVAQSPRYKITEKSQAVAFWCDPISGHATLYWYRQILGQGPELLVQFQDESVVDDSQLPKDRFSAERLKGVDSTLKIQPAELGDSAMYLCASRTSGGPLYEQYFGPGTRLTVT.